The next 28 T cell receptor beta chains were all read from a single sample in a study of siplizumab effects on memory and regulatory T cells. Sequenced by immunoSEQ multiplex PCR; TCRdb stores in-frame clones only, minus some. This table has some 97,000 clones, 94% appearing once. The sample comprised non-Treg CD4+ T cells sorted from blood. All receptors come from a human donor in good health.

The rearrangement joins TRBV19 to TRBJ2-7; 10 bases are shared with TRBD2. Germline V gene lookup returns CDR1 LNHDA and CDR2 SQIVND (reference sequence). The CDR3 loop spans 14 amino acids. Trimming removed 5 bases from V and 3 bases from J; junction bases left unmatched: 4. The CDR3 DNA reads TGTGCCAGTAGTTACCAGCGGGAGGGCTACGAGCAGTACTTC. Translating it yields CASSYQREGYEQYF.

V is TRBV2 and J is TRBJ2-7, with D uncertain. V was shortened by 6 bases and J by 0 bases, with 15 bases between the two germline ends. The CDR3 totals 15 residues. In germline, CDR1 is SNHLY, CDR2 FYNNEI. CDR3 nucleotide sequence: TGTGCCAGCAGAGAGAAGACGCTTAGCTCCTACGAGCAGTACTTC. It codes for CASREKTLSSYEQYF.

This chain connects TRBV18 to TRBJ1-1; 9 nucleotides align to TRBD1. This CDR3 has 18 residues. Germline CDR1 is KGHSH and CDR2 is LQKENI. J gave up 0 bases and V 3 bases, and 11 bases lay outside the gene matches. As DNA, the CDR3 is TGTGCCAGCTCACCGGGGACAGGGACAGTTATGATGAACACTGAAGCTTTCTTT. It translates to CASSPGTGTVMMNTEAFF.

This clone occurred once. The V gene is TRBV30, the J gene TRBJ2-2; 8 bases fit TRBD1. CDR1 is GTSNPN and CDR2 is SVGIG in the germline V gene (reference sequence). With 4 bases clipped from V and 7 bases from J, the junction kept 5 bases outside the gene matches. This CDR3 spans 13 amino acids. Here the CDR3 reads CAWTGGGYGELFF. In DNA, the CDR3 is TGTGCCTGGACAGGGGGCGGATACGGGGAGCTGTTTTTT.

The V gene is TRBV19, the J gene TRBJ2-3; D may be TRBD1 (6 bases). Germline loops: CDR1 LNHDA, CDR2 SQIVND (reference sequence). CDR3 length: 15 residues. With 4 bases removed from V and 0 bases from J, the gap between germline ends came to 11 bases. Here the CDR3 DNA reads TGTGCCAGTAGTAGACAGGCCAGTAGCACAGATACGCAGTATTTT. Amino acid sequence: CASSRQASSTDTQYF.

This rearrangement joins TRBV6-5 to TRBJ1-2; D is perhaps TRBD1 (5 bases). The ends were cut back, 5 bases at V and 3 bases at J, with 13 bases in the middle. The CDR3 is 14 amino acids. Germline V gene data show CDR1 as MNHEY and CDR2 as SVGAGI. The CDR3, as DNA: TGTGCCAGCAGTAGTTACGGAGGGGACTATGGCTACACCTTC. As protein: CASSSYGGDYGYTF.

The chain joins TRBV7-9 to TRBJ1-5, with 7 bases aligning to TRBD1. The CDR3 extends over 14 amino acids. Germline V CDR1 and CDR2: SEHNR, FQNEAQ (reference sequence). Trimming removed 3 bases from V and 3 bases from J; junction bases left unmatched: 2. CDR3 DNA sequence: TGTGCCAGCAGCTTCCAGGGGGACAATCAGCCCCAGCATTTT. Translation gives CASSFQGDNQPQHF.

This chain uses TRBV9 with TRBJ2-1; D is ambiguous. Trimming removed 1 base at V and 6 bases at J, with 20 bases between. CDR3 length equals 17 residues. Germline loops: CDR1 SGDLS, CDR2 YYNGEE. DNA for the CDR3: TGTGCCAGCAGCGTATCCCTTTATGACCGCGGCGCCAATGAGCAGTTCTTC. Amino acids: CASSVSLYDRGANEQFF. The variable domain in full, with the rest retrieved from reference TRBV9 and TRBJ2-1, is DSGVTQTPKHLITATGQRVTLRCSPRSGDLSVYWYQQSLDQGLQFLIQYYNGEERAKGNILERFSAQQFPDLHSELNLSSLELGDSALYFCASSVSLYDRGANEQFFGPGTRLTVL.

The gene calls are TRBV7-6 and TRBJ1-2, with TRBD1 matching 10 bases. Trimming removed 5 bases from V and 8 bases from J; junction bases left unmatched: 8. Germline values: CDR1 SGHVS, CDR2 FNYEAQ. The CDR3 has 14 residues. The CDR3 reads CASSRNDRGQGYTF. The DNA for the CDR3 is TGTGCCAGCAGCCGTAATGACAGGGGGCAAGGCTACACCTTC.

The sample holds one count of this clone. The rearrangement links TRBV7-6 to TRBJ1-3; TRBD1 is a possible D gene (6 bases). CDR1 and CDR2 from the germline V gene are SGHVS and FNYEAQ. The CDR3 runs to 16 residues. V was shortened by 0 bases and J by 0 bases, with 9 bases between the two germline ends. The CDR3: CASSLAQGDSGNTIYF. CDR3 nucleotides: TGTGCCAGCAGCTTAGCACAGGGAGACTCTGGAAACACCATATATTTT.

The gene calls are TRBV5-1 and TRBJ1-1, with D possibly matching TRBD1 (6 bases). The CDR3 is 13 amino acids. CDR1 SGHRS and CDR2 YFSETQ come from the germline V gene. The ends were cut back, 2 bases at V and 3 bases at J, with 8 bases in the middle. The CDR3 protein is CASSLGGDTEAFF. Written as DNA, the CDR3 is TGCGCCAGCAGCTTAGGGGGAGACACTGAAGCTTTCTTT. Based on the CDR3 plus reference TRBV5-1 and TRBJ1-1, the full variable domain is KAGVTQTPRYLIKTRGQQVTLSCSPISGHRSVSWYQQTPGQGLQFLFEYFSETQRNKGNFPGRFSGRQFSNSRSEMNVSTLELGDSALYLCASSLGGDTEAFFGQGTRLTVV.

The V and J genes are TRBV28 and TRBJ2-7; D may be TRBD1 (8 bases). Germline V gene data show CDR1 as MDHEN and CDR2 as SYDVKM. V was shortened by 8 bases and J by 4 bases, with 18 bases between the two germline ends. This CDR3 region has 14 residues. CDR3 sequence reads: CASQIQGGLYEQYF. As DNA, the CDR3 is TGTGCCAGCCAAATACAGGGGGGACTATACGAGCAGTACTTC. The whole variable domain, remainder taken from reference TRBV28 and TRBJ2-7, is DVKVTQSSRYLVKRTGEKVFLECVQDMDHENMFWYRQDPGLGLRLIYFSYDVKMKEKGDIPEGYSVSREKKERFSLILESASTNQTSMYLCASQIQGGLYEQYFGPGTRLTVT.

This sequence joins TRBV5-4 and TRBJ2-5, with D perhaps being TRBD1 or TRBD2 (5 bases each). The ends were cut back, 4 bases at V and 1 base at J, with 20 bases in the middle. The CDR3 covers 17 residues. Germline values: CDR1 SGHNT, CDR2 YYREEE (reference sequence). CDR3 nucleotide sequence: TGTGCCAGCAGCACCGCTCAGGGATGGGGGTCCCAAGAGACCCAGTACTTC. Its translation: CASSTAQGWGSQETQYF. Full variable domain (remainder filled in from reference TRBV5-4 and TRBJ2-5): ETGVTQSPTHLIKTRGQQVTLRCSSQSGHNTVSWYQQALGQGPQFIFQYYREEENGRGNFPPRFSGLQFPNYSSELNVNALELDDSALYLCASSTAQGWGSQETQYFGPGTRLLVL.

The V and J genes are TRBV27 and TRBJ1-5, with 8 nucleotides matching TRBD1. Trimming removed 4 bases from V and 10 bases from J; junction bases left unmatched: 9. Germline CDR1 MNHEY, CDR2 SMNVEV (reference sequence). CDR3 size: 14 residues. CDR3 bases: TGTGCCAGCAGTTCAACAGGGGGTCCCGGACCCCAGCATTTT. Amino acid sequence: CASSSTGGPGPQHF.

The chain joins TRBV5-1 to TRBJ2-7, with D perhaps TRBD2 (7 bases). V was trimmed by 6 bases and J by 4 bases, leaving 14 bases between them. Germline V gives CDR1 SGHRS, CDR2 YFSETQ. The CDR3 totals 13 residues. CDR3 sequence (DNA): TGCGCCAGCACCTCGGGGGGCGGGTACGAGCAGTACTTC. Encoded protein: CASTSGGGYEQYF.

The genes are TRBV5-4 and TRBJ2-2; possibly TRBD2 for D (5 bases). V was trimmed by 4 bases and J by 3 bases, leaving 16 bases between them. The germline V gene encodes CDR1 SGHNT and CDR2 YYREEE (reference sequence). The CDR3 consists of 16 residues. CDR3: CASSPSGNYDTGELFF. CDR3 DNA sequence: TGTGCCAGCAGCCCGTCCGGGAATTACGACACCGGGGAGCTGTTTTTT.

The chain carries TRBV5-1 and TRBJ1-2; the D gene is possibly TRBD1 (5 bases). Trimming took 0 bases from V and 4 from J, leaving 10 bases between them. This CDR3 is 14 amino acids long. Germline assignment: CDR1 SGHRS and CDR2 YFSETQ. The CDR3 nucleotides read TGCGCCAGCAGCTTGGAGGAGGGGATCTATGGCTACACCTTC. Protein: CASSLEEGIYGYTF.

The rearrangement links TRBV5-4 to TRBJ2-5; 10 positions agree with TRBD1. Losses at the gene ends were 3 bases for V and 3 bases for J; bases not matched to a gene: 8. CDR1 and CDR2 from the germline V gene are SGHNT and YYREEE (reference sequence). This CDR3 is built from 16 residues. This CDR3 is CASSWSDRGSKETQYF. In DNA, the CDR3 is TGTGCCAGCAGCTGGTCGGACAGGGGGAGTAAAGAGACCCAGTACTTC.

The rearrangement joins TRBV29-1 to TRBJ2-3; D remains ambiguous. The CDR3 covers 12 residues. Trimming pared 4 bases from V and 2 bases from J, leaving 7 bases between. The V gene's germline CDR1 is SQVTM and CDR2 ANQGSEA. The CDR3 bases are TGCAGCGTTGTATCAGTCACAGATACGCAGTATTTT. Its translation is CSVVSVTDTQYF.

V gene TRBV29-1 combines with J gene TRBJ2-5; TRBD1 agrees at 8 bases. The length of the CDR3 is 14 residues. V lost 5 bases, J lost 4 bases, and 9 bases stayed unmatched. Looked up from germline, CDR1 is SQVTM and CDR2 is ANQGSEA. The CDR3 region has the DNA TGCAGCGTTTGGGGGCAGGGGGCGGGAGAGACCCAGTACTTC. Residues: CSVWGQGAGETQYF. Together with reference TRBV29-1 and TRBJ2-5, the CDR3 gives the full variable domain: SAVISQKPSRDICQRGTSLTIQCQVDSQVTMMFWYRQQPGQSLTLIATANQGSEATYESGFVIDKFPISRPNLTFSTLTVSNMSPEDSSIYLCSVWGQGAGETQYFGPGTRLLVL.

This clone was detected once. The rearrangement uses TRBV27 and TRBJ2-1; 13 bases align to TRBD2. This CDR3 region has 18 residues. Unmatched junction bases numbered 16, after V lost 6 bases and J lost 8 bases. CDR1 and CDR2 (germline): MNHEY, SMNVEV (reference sequence). CDR3 sequence: CASSHRTSGRTYSDEQFF. For the CDR3, the DNA is TGTGCCAGCAGCCACAGGACTAGCGGGAGAACGTACTCGGATGAGCAGTTCTTC.

This chain joins TRBV7-3 and TRBJ2-5; possibly TRBD1 for D (5 bases). Germline V lookup: CDR1 SGHTA, CDR2 FQGTGA. V was pared by 1 base and J by 4 bases, with 13 bases between. This CDR3 spans 15 amino acids. The CDR3 DNA sequence: TGTGCCAGCAGCTTAAGGCAGGCCCAGGGAGAGACCCAGTACTTC. This translates into CASSLRQAQGETQYF.

The chain is built from TRBV5-6 and TRBJ2-7; the match to TRBD2 covers 12 bases. The CDR3 is 18 residues long. CDR1 is SGHDT, CDR2 YYEEEE, per germline. The J segment lost 2 bases and the V segment lost 4 bases, leaving 13 bases of the junction unmatched. CDR3 sequence: CASSHSDRPSGRAYEQYF. In nucleotides, the CDR3 is TGTGCCAGCAGCCATAGCGACCGCCCTAGCGGGAGGGCCTACGAGCAGTACTTC.

J is TRBJ2-5 and V is TRBV19; possible D gene TRBD1, 5 bases. The CDR3 covers 12 residues. CDR1 is LNHDA, CDR2 SQIVND, per germline (reference sequence). V was clipped by 6 bases and J by 4 bases, with 9 bases between them. CDR3 DNA sequence: TGTGCCAGTAGCAGGGTCGGAGAGACCCAGTACTTC. Translated, it gives CASSRVGETQYF.

The rearrangement uses TRBV19 and TRBJ2-1, with 8 bases lining up with TRBD2. V trimming: 1 base; J trimming: 6 bases; junction bases outside the gene matches: 2. Germline V CDR1 and CDR2: LNHDA, SQIVND (reference sequence). This CDR3 has 14 amino acids. The CDR3 protein is CASSIAGTSNEQFF. DNA for the CDR3: TGTGCCAGTAGTATAGCTGGGACTAGCAATGAGCAGTTCTTC.

The chain uses TRBV5-1 and TRBJ1-3, with 7 bases lining up with TRBD1. V lost 3 bases and J lost 4; bases outside the gene matches: 4. CDR1 and CDR2 from the germline V gene are SGHRS and YFSETQ. The CDR3 length is 14 residues. In DNA, the CDR3 is TGCGCCAGCAGCTCCACAGGGGCGGGAAACACCATATATTTT. It translates to CASSSTGAGNTIYF.

The gene calls are TRBV13 and TRBJ2-1, with TRBD2 matching over 11 bases. This CDR3 region has 17 residues. CDR1 and CDR2 from the germline V gene are PRHDT and FYEKMQ (reference sequence). With 4 bases clipped from V and 4 bases from J, the junction kept 9 bases outside the gene matches. CDR3 sequence reads: CASSSLPGLADYNEQFF. CDR3 DNA sequence: TGTGCCAGCAGCTCTCTTCCGGGACTAGCGGATTACAATGAGCAGTTCTTC.

This clone appeared a single time. V and J are TRBV7-9 and TRBJ2-7; TRBD1 might be the D (6 bases). Per the germline V gene, CDR1 is SEHNR and CDR2 is FQNEAQ (reference sequence). The CDR3 is made up of 15 amino acids. Between the trimmed V and J ends, which lost 2 bases and 0 bases, there was a span of 11 bases. The CDR3 region is CASSLPQGTSYEQYF. Here the CDR3 DNA reads TGTGCCAGCAGCTTACCCCAGGGGACCTCCTACGAGCAGTACTTC.